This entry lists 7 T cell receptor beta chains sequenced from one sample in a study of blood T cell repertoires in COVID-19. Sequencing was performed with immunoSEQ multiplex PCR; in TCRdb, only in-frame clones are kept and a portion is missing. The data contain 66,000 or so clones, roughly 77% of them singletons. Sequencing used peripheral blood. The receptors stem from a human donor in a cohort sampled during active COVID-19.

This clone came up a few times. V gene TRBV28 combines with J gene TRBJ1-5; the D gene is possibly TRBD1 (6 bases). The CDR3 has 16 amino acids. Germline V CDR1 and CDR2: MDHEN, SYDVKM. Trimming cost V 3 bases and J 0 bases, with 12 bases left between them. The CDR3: CASSFRGRASNQPQHF. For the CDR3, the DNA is TGTGCCAGCAGTTTCAGGGGCCGGGCTAGCAATCAGCCCCAGCATTTT.

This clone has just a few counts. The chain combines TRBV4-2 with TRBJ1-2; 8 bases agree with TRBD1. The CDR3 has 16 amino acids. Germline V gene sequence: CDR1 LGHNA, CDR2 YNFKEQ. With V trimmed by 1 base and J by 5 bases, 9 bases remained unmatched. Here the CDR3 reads CASSQGGQGGKYGYTF. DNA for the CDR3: TGTGCCAGCAGCCAAGGAGGACAGGGCGGGAAGTATGGCTACACCTTC.

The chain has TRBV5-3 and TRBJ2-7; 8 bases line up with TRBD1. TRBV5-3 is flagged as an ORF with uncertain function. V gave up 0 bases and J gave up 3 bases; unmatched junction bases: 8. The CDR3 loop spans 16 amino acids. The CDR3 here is CARSLVRGRGVYEQYF. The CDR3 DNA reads TGTGCCAGAAGCTTGGTCAGGGGGCGAGGGGTCTACGAGCAGTACTTC.

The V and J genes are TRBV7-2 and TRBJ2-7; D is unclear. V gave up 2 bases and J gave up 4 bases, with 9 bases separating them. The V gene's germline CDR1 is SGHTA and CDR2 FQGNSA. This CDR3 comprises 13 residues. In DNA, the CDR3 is TGTGCCAGCAGCTTAAGTTTCGCGTACGAGCAGTACTTC. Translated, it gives CASSLSFAYEQYF.

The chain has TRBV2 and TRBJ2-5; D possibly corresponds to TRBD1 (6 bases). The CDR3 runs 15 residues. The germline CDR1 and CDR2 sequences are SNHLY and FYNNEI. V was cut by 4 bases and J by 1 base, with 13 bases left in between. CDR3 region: CASSGATGFQETQYF. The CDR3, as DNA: TGTGCCAGCAGTGGAGCCACAGGGTTCCAAGAGACCCAGTACTTC.

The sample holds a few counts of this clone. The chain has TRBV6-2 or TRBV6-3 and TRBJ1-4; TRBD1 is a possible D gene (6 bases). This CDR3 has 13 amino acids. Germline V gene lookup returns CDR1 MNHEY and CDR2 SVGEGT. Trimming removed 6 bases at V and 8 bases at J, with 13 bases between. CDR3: CASSTRGIEKLFF. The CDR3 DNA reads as TGTGCCAGCAGCACAAGGGGGATCGAAAAACTGTTTTTT.

CDR3 DNA: TGTGCCAGCAGCGACCGGGATCCTGGCGAGCAGTACTTC. Translated, it gives CASSDRDPGEQYF. The chain uses TRBV9 and TRBJ2-7, with a tentative D call TRBD2 (5 bases). The V and J ends lost 3 bases and 6 bases respectively, with 13 bases between them. Germline CDR1 is SGDLS and CDR2 is YYNGEE. CDR3 size: 13 residues.